The next 30 T cell receptor beta chains were all read from a single sample in a study of shared clonotypes between healthy human individuals. Libraries were prepared by immunoSEQ multiplex PCR; TCRdb keeps only in-frame clonotypes and omits some of them. The sample carries 1,400,000 or so clones, 97% to 99% recorded once. Sequencing was done on a sample of naive CD4+ T cells sorted from blood. Subset of the sample: CD45RA+ positively selected. These TCRs come from a man under 40 in good health.

V usage is TRBV7-2 and J usage is TRBJ1-4, with unresolved D. Germline V gene data show CDR1 as SGHTA and CDR2 as FQGNSA. This CDR3 region has 14 residues. The V end was cut by 4 bases, the J end by 4 bases, with 10 bases between. The DNA of the CDR3 is TGTGCCAGCAGCTGGCGGACGGATAATGAAAAACTGTTTTTT. Translated: CASSWRTDNEKLFF.

The chain uses TRBV10-3 and TRBJ2-5, with 9 bases aligning to TRBD2. The J segment lost 4 bases and the V segment lost 6 bases, leaving 9 bases of the junction unmatched. Germline CDR1 reads ENHRY; CDR2 reads SYGVKD. The CDR3 is made up of 15 amino acids. CDR3 residues: CAIRIGLALVETQYF. For the CDR3, the DNA is TGTGCCATCAGGATAGGACTAGCGCTTGTAGAGACCCAGTACTTC.

The chain employs TRBV18 and TRBJ2-7; a weak D match, TRBD2 (8 bases). The CDR3 is made up of 19 amino acids. CDR1 is KGHSH and CDR2 is LQKENI in the germline V gene. V gave up 5 bases and J gave up 2 bases, with 28 bases separating them. The CDR3 DNA reads as TGTGCCAGCTCAAACGGTGGAGGAGTAGCGGGACAGTCCGCCTACGAGCAGTACTTC. This encodes CASSNGGGVAGQSAYEQYF. Using reference TRBV18 and TRBJ2-7 for the parts outside the CDR3, the full variable domain is NAGVMQNPRHLVRRRGQEARLRCSPMKGHSHVYWYRQLPEEGLKFMVYLQKENIIDESGMPKERFSAEFPKEGPSILRIQQVVRGDSAAYFCASSNGGGVAGQSAYEQYFGPGTRLTVT.

The chain carries TRBV6-4 and TRBJ1-3; unclear D gene. This CDR3 has 15 amino acids. CDR1 MRHNA and CDR2 SNTAGT come from the germline V gene. V lost 2 bases and J 2 bases, leaving 10 bases between the germline ends. The CDR3 bases are TGTGCCAGCAGTGACGTACGGGCTGCTGGAAACACCATATATTTT. Amino acid sequence: CASSDVRAAGNTIYF.

This clone occurred once. V usage is TRBV15 and J usage is TRBJ2-1; maybe TRBD2 (7 bases). The CDR3 spans 13 residues. V was trimmed by 6 bases and J by 9 bases, leaving 15 bases between them. The germline V gene encodes CDR1 LNHNV and CDR2 YYDKDF (reference sequence). Here the CDR3 DNA reads TGTGCCACCAGAGACCGGGGGGCCGGTGAGCAGTTCTTC. It codes for CATRDRGAGEQFF.

The chain couples TRBV29-1 to TRBJ2-5; D is perhaps TRBD1 (6 bases). In germline, CDR1 is SQVTM, CDR2 ANQGSEA. The CDR3 runs to 19 residues. The ends were cut back, 2 bases at V and 0 bases at J, with 25 bases in the middle. CDR3 nucleotide sequence: TGCAGCGTTGAATATTTTTGGTTAACCGGGACAAGGGACCAAGAGACCCAGTACTTC. Amino acids: CSVEYFWLTGTRDQETQYF.

This clone showed up just once. The genes are TRBV11-2 and TRBJ2-2; D gene unclear. Trimming pared 5 bases from V and 1 base from J, leaving 8 bases between. Looked up from germline, CDR1 is SGHAT and CDR2 is FQNNGV. There are 14 residues in the CDR3. The CDR3 region is CASSQSRNTGELFF. As DNA, the CDR3 is TGTGCCAGCAGCCAAAGTCGGAACACCGGGGAGCTGTTTTTT. Using reference TRBV11-2 and TRBJ2-2 for the parts outside the CDR3, the full variable domain is EAGVAQSPRYKIIEKRQSVAFWCNPISGHATLYWYQQILGQGPKLLIQFQNNGVVDDSQLPKDRFSAERLKGVDSTLKIQPAKLEDSAVYLCASSQSRNTGELFFGEGSRLTVL.

J is TRBJ2-7 and V is TRBV7-2, with TRBD1 matching 9 bases. The CDR3 covers 14 residues. V trimming: 6 bases; J trimming: 6 bases; junction bases outside the gene matches: 9. CDR1 SGHTA and CDR2 FQGNSA come from the germline V gene. The chain's CDR3 is CASRPGAGQGEQYF. The CDR3 DNA reads TGTGCCAGCAGACCAGGAGCGGGACAGGGCGAGCAGTACTTC.

The chain carries TRBV2 and TRBJ2-6, with D unclear. CDR1 is SNHLY and CDR2 is FYNNEI in the germline V gene. V was shortened by 7 bases and J by 4 bases, with 8 bases between the two germline ends. The CDR3 has 13 residues. The CDR3 bases are TGTGCCAGCACAAGTCCGGGGGCCAACGTCCTGACTTTC. Translating it yields CASTSPGANVLTF.

The chain combines TRBV5-1 with TRBJ1-2; maybe TRBD1 (6 bases). Germline V gives CDR1 SGHRS, CDR2 YFSETQ. CDR3 size: 13 residues. V shed 4 bases and J shed 2 bases, with 9 bases lying between them. The CDR3 coding sequence is TGCGCCAGCAGCGAGGGACACAACTATGGCTACACCTTC. It specifies CASSEGHNYGYTF.

The gene calls are TRBV19 and TRBJ2-1; 7 bases line up with TRBD2. This CDR3 has 12 residues. The germline CDR1 and CDR2 sequences are LNHDA and SQIVND (reference sequence). With 6 bases clipped from V and 8 bases from J, the junction kept 4 bases outside the gene matches. For the CDR3, the DNA is TGTGCCAGTAGGAAGGGGAGGGATGAGCAGTTCTTC. It is translated as CASRKGRDEQFF.

This chain links TRBV27 with TRBJ2-6; D not certain. CDR3 length: 14 residues. Germline values: CDR1 MNHEY, CDR2 SMNVEV (reference sequence). V lost 7 bases, J lost 0 bases, and 7 bases lay in between. CDR3 bases: TGTGCCAGCATGTCTAGCTCTGGGGCCAACGTCCTGACTTTC. Translating gives CASMSSSGANVLTF.

Only one count was recorded for this clone. The CDR3 loop reads CAWSDYGTSRSLAQYF. In nucleotides, the CDR3 is TGTGCCTGGAGTGACTACGGGACAAGTAGAAGTTTAGCGCAGTACTTC. The chain recombines TRBV30 with TRBJ2-5; D perhaps matches TRBD1 (6 bases). Trimming took off 1 base at V and 11 bases at J, with 26 bases between the two ends. Looked up from germline, CDR1 is GTSNPN and CDR2 is SVGIG (reference sequence). The CDR3 has 16 residues.

The J gene is TRBJ2-5, the V gene TRBV28; 7 bases line up with TRBD1. This CDR3 is 14 amino acids long. V lost 3 bases, J lost 2 bases, and 3 bases stayed unmatched. Germline lookup yields CDR1 MDHEN and CDR2 SYDVKM. For the CDR3, the DNA is TGTGCCAGCAGTTTTGGGACAGTACAAGAGACCCAGTACTTC. Its translation is CASSFGTVQETQYF.

The chain joins TRBV18 to TRBJ2-1; 8 bases map to TRBD1. Germline V lookup: CDR1 KGHSH, CDR2 LQKENI. With V trimmed by 3 bases and J by 9 bases, 7 bases remained unmatched. The CDR3 runs to 14 residues. The CDR3 here is CASSPIAGGTEQFF. In DNA form, the CDR3 reads TGTGCCAGCTCACCGATAGCAGGGGGCACTGAGCAGTTCTTC.

The rearrangement joins TRBV27 to TRBJ2-1, with 7 bases that match TRBD2. Germline loops: CDR1 MNHEY, CDR2 SMNVEV (reference sequence). With V trimmed by 6 bases and J by 4 bases, 15 bases remained unmatched. The CDR3 runs 17 residues. The CDR3 DNA is TGTGCCAGCAGCCCAACCCTTAGACTAGCTCGGTACAATGAGCAGTTCTTC. Its translation: CASSPTLRLARYNEQFF.

The gene calls are TRBV10-2 and TRBJ1-3; a weak D match, TRBD1 (5 bases). Germline lookup yields CDR1 WSHSY and CDR2 SAAADI. Deletions cut 3 bases from V and 6 bases from J, with 9 bases between. This CDR3 is 13 amino acids long. DNA for the CDR3: TGCGCCAGCAGTGATTCCGGGACAAACACCATATATTTT. This translates into CASSDSGTNTIYF.

The chain is built from TRBV30 and TRBJ1-4; 8 positions match TRBD1. The V gene end was trimmed by 2 bases and the J gene end by 5 bases; junction bases not matched to a gene: 4. CDR1 is GTSNPN and CDR2 is SVGIG in the germline V gene (reference sequence). The CDR3 has 14 residues. CDR3 in amino acids: CAWSSRTGNEKLFF. The CDR3 region has the DNA TGTGCCTGGAGTAGTAGGACAGGGAATGAAAAACTGTTTTTT.

The chain carries TRBV27 and TRBJ1-5; perhaps TRBD1 as D (6 bases). CDR3 length equals 16 residues. Germline V gene sequence: CDR1 MNHEY, CDR2 SMNVEV (reference sequence). Between the trimmed V and J ends, which lost 9 bases and 0 bases, there was a span of 18 bases. This chain's CDR3 is CASPKGRGPSNQPQHF. The CDR3, as DNA: TGTGCCAGTCCGAAGGGCAGGGGCCCTAGCAATCAGCCCCAGCATTTT.

This chain joins TRBV6-5 and TRBJ1-4; D gene ambiguous. V dropped 6 bases and J dropped 5 bases, with 7 bases sitting between them. Germline assignment: CDR1 MNHEY and CDR2 SVGAGI. This CDR3 comprises 12 residues. In DNA form, the CDR3 reads TGTGCCAGCAGGGGCCCGAATGAAAAACTGTTTTTT. Translating it yields CASRGPNEKLFF.

The chain is built from TRBV10-1 and TRBJ2-2; no firm D call. Germline CDR1 WNHNN, CDR2 SYGVQD (reference sequence). CDR3 length equals 14 residues. V lost 4 bases, J lost 7 bases, and 13 bases lay in between. The CDR3 is CASSVSFAVGELFF. CDR3 coding DNA: TGCGCCAGCAGTGTCAGTTTTGCGGTCGGGGAGCTGTTTTTT.

This chain links TRBV30 with TRBJ1-5; D unresolved. In germline, CDR1 is GTSNPN, CDR2 SVGIG (reference sequence). CDR3 length: 13 amino acids. Trimming took off 2 bases at V and 4 bases at J, with 9 bases between the two ends. The CDR3 region has the DNA TGTGCCTGGAGTCACGGCACGAATCAGCCCCAGCATTTT. Amino acids: CAWSHGTNQPQHF.

V usage is TRBV7-2 and J usage is TRBJ2-7; D might be TRBD1 (5 bases). V lost 4 bases, J lost 0 bases, and 16 bases lay in between. The CDR3 covers 16 residues. The germline V gene encodes CDR1 SGHTA and CDR2 FQGNSA. CDR3 in DNA: TGTGCCAGCAGCTATAGGGGTAGCAGTAGCTCCTACGAGCAGTACTTC. It specifies CASSYRGSSSSYEQYF.

The J gene is TRBJ1-2, the V gene TRBV28, with D maybe TRBD1 (5 bases). The CDR3 is made up of 14 amino acids. V lost 7 bases, J lost 5 bases, and 17 bases lay in between. Germline values: CDR1 MDHEN, CDR2 SYDVKM. For the CDR3, the DNA is TGTGCCAGCAACCCACCGGGACGGTTATATGGCTACACCTTC. This sequence encodes CASNPPGRLYGYTF.

The J gene is TRBJ2-1, the V gene TRBV5-1; TRBD1 matches 8 bases. The CDR3 extends over 13 amino acids. Germline CDR1 SGHRS, CDR2 YFSETQ. V shed 4 bases, J shed 7 bases, and the junction held 4 bases outside the gene matches. CDR3 amino acids: CASSKTGVNEQFF. CDR3 coding DNA: TGCGCCAGCAGCAAGACAGGGGTGAATGAGCAGTTCTTC.

The chain uses TRBV27 and TRBJ1-5, with 7 bases lining up with TRBD1. With 4 bases clipped from V and 6 bases from J, the junction kept 6 bases outside the gene matches. Germline loops: CDR1 MNHEY, CDR2 SMNVEV (reference sequence). This CDR3 comprises 14 residues. The CDR3 is CASSSGQVGQPQHF. CDR3 nucleotides: TGTGCCAGCAGTTCCGGACAGGTTGGTCAGCCCCAGCATTTT.

The chain joins TRBV19 to TRBJ2-3, with 8 bases fitting TRBD2. The CDR3 loop spans 15 amino acids. The V gene end was trimmed by 1 base and the J gene end by 6 bases; junction bases not matched to a gene: 6. The germline gives CDR1 LNHDA, CDR2 SQIVND (reference sequence). The CDR3 coding sequence is TGTGCCAGTAGTATAGGCAGCGGGAGAGGGGATACGCAGTATTTT. Protein sequence: CASSIGSGRGDTQYF.

This sequence joins TRBV5-4 and TRBJ2-1; 8 bases align to TRBD1. Germline V gene data show CDR1 as SGHNT and CDR2 as YYREEE (reference sequence). The CDR3 loop spans 14 amino acids. The V segment lost 3 bases and the J segment 8 bases; nucleotides outside the gene matches: 7. CDR3 bases: TGTGCCAGCAGCTGGGCAGGGGGCGCGTATGAGCAGTTCTTC. It yields the protein CASSWAGGAYEQFF. Based on the CDR3 plus reference TRBV5-4 and TRBJ2-1, the full variable domain is ETGVTQSPTHLIKTRGQQVTLRCSSQSGHNTVSWYQQALGQGPQFIFQYYREEENGRGNFPPRFSGLQFPNYSSELNVNALELDDSALYLCASSWAGGAYEQFFGPGTRLTVL.

This clone was observed a single time. The same CDR3 is also encoded by other DNA sequences in this sample. The chain has TRBV7-2 and TRBJ2-7; no clear D gene. The CDR3 loop spans 12 amino acids. V dropped 5 bases and J dropped 0 bases, with 5 bases sitting between them. Germline values: CDR1 SGHTA, CDR2 FQGNSA. This CDR3 reads CASSANSYEQYF. The CDR3 nucleotides are TGTGCCAGCAGCGCTAACTCCTACGAGCAGTACTTC.

The gene calls are TRBV29-1 and TRBJ2-2; TRBD1 is a possible D gene (6 bases). The CDR3 totals 13 residues. The V gene's germline CDR1 is SQVTM and CDR2 ANQGSEA. The V and J ends lost 4 bases and 3 bases respectively, with 9 bases between them. The CDR3 DNA reads TGCAGCGTTGGGAACAGGGACACCGGGGAGCTGTTTTTT. Its translation: CSVGNRDTGELFF.